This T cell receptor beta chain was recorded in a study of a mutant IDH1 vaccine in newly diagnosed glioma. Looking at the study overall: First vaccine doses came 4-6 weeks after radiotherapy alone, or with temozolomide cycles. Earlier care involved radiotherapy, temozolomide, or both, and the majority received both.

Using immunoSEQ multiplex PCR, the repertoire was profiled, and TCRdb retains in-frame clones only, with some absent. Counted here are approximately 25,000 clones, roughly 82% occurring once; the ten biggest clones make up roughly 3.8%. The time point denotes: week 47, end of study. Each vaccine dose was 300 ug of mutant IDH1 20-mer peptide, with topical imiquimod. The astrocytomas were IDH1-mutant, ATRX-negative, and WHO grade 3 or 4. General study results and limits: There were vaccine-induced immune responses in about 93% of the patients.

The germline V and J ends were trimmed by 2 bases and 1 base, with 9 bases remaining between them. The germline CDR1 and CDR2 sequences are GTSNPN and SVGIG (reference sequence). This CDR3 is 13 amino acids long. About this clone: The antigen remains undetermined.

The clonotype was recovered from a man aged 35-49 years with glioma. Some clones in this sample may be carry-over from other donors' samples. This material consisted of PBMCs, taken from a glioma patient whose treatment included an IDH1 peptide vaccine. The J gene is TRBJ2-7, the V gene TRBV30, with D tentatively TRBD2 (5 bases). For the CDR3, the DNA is TGTGCCTGGAGTATCCGCGGGTCCTACGAGCAGTACTTC. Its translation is CAWSIRGSYEQYF.